This T cell receptor (beta chain) comes out of a study of T cells in Graves' hyperthyroidism and ophthalmopathy. TCR beta CDR3 sequences were amplified from RNA transcripts. The HTBI primer set served for first-round RT-PCR of the TCR CDR3. TCRdb passed the multiplex PCR reads through MiXCR, listing each CDR3 protein once. This table holds under 400,000 distinct CDR3 sequences, about 21% found once. This clonotype has ten or more counts. Stability of Graves' hyperthyroidism was defined as absent ophthalmopathy progression within 18 months. Diagnoses rested on clinical symptoms, serum thyroxine and TRAb, thyroid ultrasound and orbital computed tomography. Cells are PBMCs isolated from roughly 10 ml of fresh blood. CDR1 is SGHVS, CDR2 FQNEAQ, per germline. The CDR3 has 17 residues. Trimming cost V 0 bases and J 4 bases, with 13 bases left between them.

The receptor comes from a woman between 45 and 60 years old with Graves' hyperthyroidism. Material for sequencing was blood. This chain uses TRBV7-8 with TRBJ1-6; D remains ambiguous. CDR3 residues: CASSLARGSRYNSPLHF. CDR3 bases: TGTGCCAGCAGCTTAGCGCGTGGCAGCCGATATAATTCACCCCTCCACTTT.